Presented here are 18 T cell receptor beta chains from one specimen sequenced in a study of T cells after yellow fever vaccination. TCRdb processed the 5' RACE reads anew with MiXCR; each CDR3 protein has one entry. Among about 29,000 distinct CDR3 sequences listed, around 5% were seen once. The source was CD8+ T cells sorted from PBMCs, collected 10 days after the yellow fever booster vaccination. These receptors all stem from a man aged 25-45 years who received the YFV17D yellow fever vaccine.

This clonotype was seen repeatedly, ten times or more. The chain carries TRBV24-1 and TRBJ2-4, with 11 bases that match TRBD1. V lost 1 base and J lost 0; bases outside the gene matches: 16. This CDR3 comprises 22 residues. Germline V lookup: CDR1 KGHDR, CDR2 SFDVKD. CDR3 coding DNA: TGTGCCACCAGTGATTTTCAGAACCAGGACAGGGGGCTTCAACTAGCCAAAAACATTCAGTACTTC. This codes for CATSDFQNQDRGLQLAKNIQYF.

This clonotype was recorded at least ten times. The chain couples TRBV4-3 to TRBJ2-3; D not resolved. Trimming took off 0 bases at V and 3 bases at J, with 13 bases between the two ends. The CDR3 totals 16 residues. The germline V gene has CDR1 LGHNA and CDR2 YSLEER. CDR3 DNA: TGCGCCAGCAGCCAAGAAAGGACCGCCGAAACAGATACGCAGTATTTT. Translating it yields CASSQERTAETDTQYF.

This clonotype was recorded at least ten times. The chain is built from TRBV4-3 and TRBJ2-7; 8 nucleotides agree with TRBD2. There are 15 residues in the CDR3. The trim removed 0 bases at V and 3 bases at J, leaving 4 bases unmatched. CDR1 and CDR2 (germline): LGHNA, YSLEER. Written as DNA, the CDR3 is TGCGCCAGCAGCCAAGATCGGGAGGGGCTCTACGAGCAGTACTTC. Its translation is CASSQDREGLYEQYF.

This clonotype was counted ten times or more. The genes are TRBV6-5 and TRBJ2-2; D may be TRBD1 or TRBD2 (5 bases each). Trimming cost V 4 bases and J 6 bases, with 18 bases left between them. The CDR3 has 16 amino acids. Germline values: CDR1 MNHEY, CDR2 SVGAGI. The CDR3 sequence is CASSLSRDPYPGELFF. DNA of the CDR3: TGTGCCAGCAGTTTGTCTCGGGACCCGTACCCCGGGGAGCTGTTTTTT.

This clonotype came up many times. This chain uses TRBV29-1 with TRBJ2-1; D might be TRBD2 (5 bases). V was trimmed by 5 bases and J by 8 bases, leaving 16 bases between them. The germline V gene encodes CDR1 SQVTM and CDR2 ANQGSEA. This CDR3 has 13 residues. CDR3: CSVYWASSDEQFF. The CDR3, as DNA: TGCAGCGTTTATTGGGCTAGCAGCGATGAGCAGTTCTTC.

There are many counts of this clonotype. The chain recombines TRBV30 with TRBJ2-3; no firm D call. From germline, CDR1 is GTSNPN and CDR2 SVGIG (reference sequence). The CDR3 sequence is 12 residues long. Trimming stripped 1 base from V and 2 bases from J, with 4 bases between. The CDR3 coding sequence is TGTGCCTGGAGTGAATCCACAGATACGCAGTATTTT. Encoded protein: CAWSESTDTQYF.

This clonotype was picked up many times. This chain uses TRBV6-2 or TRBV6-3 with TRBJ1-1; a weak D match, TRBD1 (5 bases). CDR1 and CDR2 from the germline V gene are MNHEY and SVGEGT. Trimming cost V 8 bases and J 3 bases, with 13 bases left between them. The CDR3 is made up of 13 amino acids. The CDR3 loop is CASGQGTHTEAFF. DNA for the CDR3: TGTGCCAGCGGGCAGGGAACCCACACTGAAGCTTTCTTT.

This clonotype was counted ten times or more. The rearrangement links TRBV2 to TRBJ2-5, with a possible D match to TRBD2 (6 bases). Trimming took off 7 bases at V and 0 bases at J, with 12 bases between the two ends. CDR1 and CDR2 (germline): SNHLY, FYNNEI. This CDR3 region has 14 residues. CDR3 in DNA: TGTGCCAGCAATGGCGGGACGTACCAAGAGACCCAGTACTTC. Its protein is CASNGGTYQETQYF.

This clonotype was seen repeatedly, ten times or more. CDR3 coding DNA: TGCGCCAGCACCCCAACCGAGACCACTGGGGGTGAGCAGTTCTTC. Translated, it gives CASTPTETTGGEQFF. V is TRBV4-3 and J is TRBJ2-1; the D gene could be TRBD1 or TRBD2 (5 bases each). This CDR3 has 15 amino acids. CDR1 and CDR2 from the germline V gene are LGHNA and YSLEER. The ends were cut back, 7 bases at V and 9 bases at J, with 22 bases in the middle.

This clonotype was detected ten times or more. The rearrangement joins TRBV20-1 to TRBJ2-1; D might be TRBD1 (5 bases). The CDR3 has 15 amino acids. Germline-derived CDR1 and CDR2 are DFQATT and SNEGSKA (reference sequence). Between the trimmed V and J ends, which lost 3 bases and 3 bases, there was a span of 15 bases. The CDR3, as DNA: TGCAGTGCTAGGGGGCTACTTCGGGTCTACAATGAGCAGTTCTTC. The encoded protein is CSARGLLRVYNEQFF.

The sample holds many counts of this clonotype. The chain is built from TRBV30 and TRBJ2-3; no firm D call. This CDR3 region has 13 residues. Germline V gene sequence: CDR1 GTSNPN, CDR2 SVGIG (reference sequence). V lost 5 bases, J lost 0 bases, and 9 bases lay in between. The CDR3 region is CAWAEASTDTQYF. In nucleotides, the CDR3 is TGTGCCTGGGCAGAGGCTAGCACAGATACGCAGTATTTT.

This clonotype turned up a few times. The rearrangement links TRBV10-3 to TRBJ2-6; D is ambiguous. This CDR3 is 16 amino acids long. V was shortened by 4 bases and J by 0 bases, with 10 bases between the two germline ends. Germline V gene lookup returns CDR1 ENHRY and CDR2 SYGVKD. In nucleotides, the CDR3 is TGTGCCATCAGTGCTCATGGGGTCTCTGGGGCCAACGTCCTGACTTTC. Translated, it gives CAISAHGVSGANVLTF.

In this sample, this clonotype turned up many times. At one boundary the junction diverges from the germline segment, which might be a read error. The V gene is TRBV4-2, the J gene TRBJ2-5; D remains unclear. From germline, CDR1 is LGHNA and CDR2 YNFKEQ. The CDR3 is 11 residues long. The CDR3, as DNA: TGTGCCAGCACCCAAGGGGAGACCCAGTACTTC. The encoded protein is CASTQGETQYF.

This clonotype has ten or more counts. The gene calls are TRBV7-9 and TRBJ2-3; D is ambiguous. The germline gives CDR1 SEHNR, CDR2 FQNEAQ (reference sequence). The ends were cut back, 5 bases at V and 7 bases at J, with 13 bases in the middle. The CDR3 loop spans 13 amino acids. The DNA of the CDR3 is TGTGCCAGCAGCCCATCCCTCGATTATACGCAGTATTTT. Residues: CASSPSLDYTQYF.

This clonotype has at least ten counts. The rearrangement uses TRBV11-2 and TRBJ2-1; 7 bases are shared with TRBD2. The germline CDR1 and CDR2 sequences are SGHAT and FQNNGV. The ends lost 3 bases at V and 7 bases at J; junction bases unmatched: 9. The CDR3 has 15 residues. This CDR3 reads CASSLAAGSVNEQFF. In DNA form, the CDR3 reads TGTGCCAGCAGCTTGGCAGCGGGATCTGTAAATGAGCAGTTCTTC.

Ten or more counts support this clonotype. CDR3 sequence: CSVDEGQGWTGGYTF. CDR3 bases: TGCAGCGTTGACGAAGGACAGGGCTGGACGGGTGGCTACACCTTC. The chain carries TRBV29-1 and TRBJ1-2; 8 nucleotides agree with TRBD1. The CDR3 consists of 15 residues. V trimming: 3 bases; J trimming: 7 bases; junction bases outside the gene matches: 13. Germline CDR1 is SQVTM and CDR2 is ANQGSEA.

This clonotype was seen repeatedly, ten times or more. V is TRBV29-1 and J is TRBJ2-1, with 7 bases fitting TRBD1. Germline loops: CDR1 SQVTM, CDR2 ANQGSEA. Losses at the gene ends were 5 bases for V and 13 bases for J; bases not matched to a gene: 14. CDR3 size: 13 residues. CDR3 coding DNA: TGCAGCGTTCTGCCTGTCGACCGGGACAGCCAGTTCTTC. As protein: CSVLPVDRDSQFF.

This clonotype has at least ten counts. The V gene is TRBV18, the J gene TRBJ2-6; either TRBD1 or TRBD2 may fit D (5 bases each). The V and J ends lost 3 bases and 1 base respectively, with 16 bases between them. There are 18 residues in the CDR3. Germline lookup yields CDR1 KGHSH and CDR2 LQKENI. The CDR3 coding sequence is TGTGCCAGCTCACCCCCGGGACCGAGGAATTCTGGGGCCAACGTCCTGACTTTC. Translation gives CASSPPGPRNSGANVLTF.